This TCR beta chain emerged from a study of blood T cells in healthy people across ages. Germline V gives CDR1 SGHAT, CDR2 FQNNGV. This CDR3 is built from 20 residues. The V gene end was trimmed by 1 base and the J gene end by 2 bases; junction bases not matched to a gene: 12. It was with a sample-barcoded 5' primer and a J-beta primer mix that a second PCR of roughly 7 to 12 cycles was run. TCRdb passed the 5' RACE reads through MiXCR, listing each CDR3 protein once. The sample records about 1,600,000 distinct CDR3 sequences, approximately 42% being singletons. Sequenced: blood. The rearrangement joins TRBV11-2 to TRBJ2-5; 14 positions agree with TRBD2. The clonotype was recovered from a woman between 18 and 30 years old in good health. The CDR3 sequence is CASSLGRLAGGPFAQETQYF. CDR3 sequence (DNA): TGTGCCAGCAGCTTAGGCCGACTAGCGGGAGGGCCGTTTGCGCAAGAGACCCAGTACTTC.